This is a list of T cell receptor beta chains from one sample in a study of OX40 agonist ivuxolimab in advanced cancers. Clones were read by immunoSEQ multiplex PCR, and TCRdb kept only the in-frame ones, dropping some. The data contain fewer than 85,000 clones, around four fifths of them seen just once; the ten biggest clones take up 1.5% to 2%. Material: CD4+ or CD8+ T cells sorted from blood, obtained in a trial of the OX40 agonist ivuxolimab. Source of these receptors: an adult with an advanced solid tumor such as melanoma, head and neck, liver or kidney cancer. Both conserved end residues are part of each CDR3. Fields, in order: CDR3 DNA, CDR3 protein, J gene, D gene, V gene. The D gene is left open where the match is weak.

CDR3 DNA: TGTGCCAGCAGCCGTAGACTAGCGGGGCAAGAGACCCAGTACTTC; CDR3 protein: CASSRRLAGQETQYF; J gene: TRBJ2-5; D gene: TRBD2; V gene: TRBV9
CDR3 DNA: TGTGCCAGCAGTAGCTTAGCGGGATGGGGTGAAAAACTGTTTTTT; CDR3 protein: CASSSLAGWGEKLFF; J gene: TRBJ1-4; D gene: .; V gene: TRBV11-2
CDR3 DNA: TGTGCCAGCAGCCCCGACAGGGGAGGCGCGACCTACGAGCAGTACTTC; CDR3 protein: CASSPDRGGATYEQYF; J gene: TRBJ2-7; D gene: TRBD1; V gene: TRBV28
CDR3 DNA: TGTGCCAGCAGCCTCACCGGGACAGGGACCGAGCAGTACTTC; CDR3 protein: CASSLTGTGTEQYF; J gene: TRBJ2-7; D gene: TRBD1; V gene: TRBV7-8
CDR3 DNA: TGTGCCAGCAGCAAGACAGGGTCTGGAAACACCATATATTTT; CDR3 protein: CASSKTGSGNTIYF; J gene: TRBJ1-3; D gene: TRBD1; V gene: TRBV27
CDR3 DNA: TGTGCCAGCACCCCTCAGGGGGCTTTTTTCGATGAGCAGTTCTTC; CDR3 protein: CASTPQGAFFDEQFF; J gene: TRBJ2-1; D gene: TRBD1; V gene: TRBV9
CDR3 DNA: TGCGCCAGCAGCTTGACGGGTAACGATAATGAGCAGTTCTTC; CDR3 protein: CASSLTGNDNEQFF; J gene: TRBJ2-1; D gene: .; V gene: TRBV5-1
CDR3 DNA: TGTGCCAGCAGTTTATCGCGTCGGGGCAATTATGAGCAGTTCTTC; CDR3 protein: CASSLSRRGNYEQFF; J gene: TRBJ2-1; D gene: .; V gene: TRBV27
CDR3 DNA: TGTGCCAGCAGCCTACTAGCGGGAGGCACGCAGTATTTT; CDR3 protein: CASSLLAGGTQYF; J gene: TRBJ2-3; D gene: TRBD2; V gene: TRBV7-2
CDR3 DNA: TGTGCCAGCAGCTTAGTTGGGCTGCCAGGCTCCGCAGATACGCAGTATTTT; CDR3 protein: CASSLVGLPGSADTQYF; J gene: TRBJ2-3; D gene: .; V gene: TRBV7-2
CDR3 DNA: TGTGCCAGCAGGTTGGGGCAGTGGTTTGAAGCTTTCTTT; CDR3 protein: CASRLGQWFEAFF; J gene: TRBJ1-1; D gene: .; V gene: TRBV5-6
CDR3 DNA: TGTGCCAGCACCCCCGGGACAGGGGTTATGAACACTGAAGCTTTCTTT; CDR3 protein: CASTPGTGVMNTEAFF; J gene: TRBJ1-1; D gene: TRBD1; V gene: TRBV11-2